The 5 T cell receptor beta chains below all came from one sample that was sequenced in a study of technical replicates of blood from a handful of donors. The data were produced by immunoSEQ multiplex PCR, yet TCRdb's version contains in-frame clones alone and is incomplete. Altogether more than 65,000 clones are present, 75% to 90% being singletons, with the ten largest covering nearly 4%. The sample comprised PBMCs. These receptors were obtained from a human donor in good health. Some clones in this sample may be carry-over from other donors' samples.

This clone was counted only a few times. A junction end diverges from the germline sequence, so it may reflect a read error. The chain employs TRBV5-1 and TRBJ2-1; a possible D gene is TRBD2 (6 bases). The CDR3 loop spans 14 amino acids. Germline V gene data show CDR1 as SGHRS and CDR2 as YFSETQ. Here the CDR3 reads CASSPGLPNDEQFF. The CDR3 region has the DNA TGTGCCAGCAGCCCTGGACTACCCAACGATGAGCAGTTCTTC. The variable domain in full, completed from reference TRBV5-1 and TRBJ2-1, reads KAGVTQTPRYLIKTRGQQVTLSCSPISGHRSVSWYQQTPGQGLQFLFEYFSETQRNKGNFPGRFSGRQFSNSRSEMNVSTLELGDSALYLCASSPGLPNDEQFFGPGTRLTVL.

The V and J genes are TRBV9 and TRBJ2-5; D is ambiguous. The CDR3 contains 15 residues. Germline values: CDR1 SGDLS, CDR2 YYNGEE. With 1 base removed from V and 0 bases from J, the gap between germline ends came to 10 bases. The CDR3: CASSVSAGYQETQYF. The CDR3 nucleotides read TGTGCCAGCAGCGTATCGGCCGGGTACCAAGAGACCCAGTACTTC.

CDR3 amino acids: CASSSGSGYEQYF. The CDR3, as DNA: TGTGCCAGCAGCAGCGGGAGTGGCTACGAGCAGTACTTC. The chain employs TRBV9 and TRBJ2-7; 8 nucleotides line up with TRBD2. The V and J ends lost 4 bases and 3 bases, in that order; junction bases with no gene match: 3. The CDR3 sequence is 13 residues long. CDR1 and CDR2 from the germline V gene are SGDLS and YYNGEE.

CDR3 residues: CASGLQTGPQYF. The CDR3 nucleotides are TGTGCTAGTGGTCTACAGACAGGGCCGCAGTATTTT. V usage is TRBV12-5 and J usage is TRBJ2-3, with TRBD1 matching over 7 bases. From germline, CDR1 is LGHNT and CDR2 FRNRAP. This CDR3 spans 12 amino acids. Trimming cost V 5 bases and J 10 bases; bases outside gene matches: 6. The full variable domain, with the rest looked up from reference TRBV12-5 and TRBJ2-3, is DARVTQTPRHKVTEMGQEVTMRCQPILGHNTVFWYRQTMMQGLELLAYFRNRAPLDDSGMPKDRFSAEMPDATLATLKIQPSEPRDSAVYFCASGLQTGPQYFGPGTRLTVL.

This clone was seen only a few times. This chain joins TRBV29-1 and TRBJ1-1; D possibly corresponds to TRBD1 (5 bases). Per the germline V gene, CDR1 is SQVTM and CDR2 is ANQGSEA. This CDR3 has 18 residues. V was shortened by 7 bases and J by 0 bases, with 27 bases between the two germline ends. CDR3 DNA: TGCAGCGGACGAATAGGGCGTCATACGGGGGATTTGAACACTGAAGCTTTCTTT. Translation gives CSGRIGRHTGDLNTEAFF.